Sequencing of this T cell receptor (beta chain) was carried out in a study of T cell responses to AZD1222 COVID-19 vaccine. Using immunoSEQ multiplex PCR, the repertoire was profiled, and TCRdb retains in-frame clones only, with some absent. The sample contains tens of thousands of clones, around 88% of which appear only once. Overall study findings and caveats: Clonal diversity was possibly underestimated, and the donors were mostly white British, with more females. With dominance at 160-218 and 743-854, vaccine-associated CD4 TCRs spanned spike. Every sample of the repertoires postdated the peak T cell response.

A note on this clone: What it recognizes is unknown.

This CDR3 comprises 14 residues. Germline V gives CDR1 SGHVS, CDR2 FQNEAQ. V lost 5 bases to trimming and J lost 5 bases, with 14 bases between them. The sequences come from peripheral blood, collected 28 days after the second dose of the MenACWY control vaccine. The receptor was isolated from an adult who received the MenACWY meningococcal vaccine as a control. The chain is built from TRBV7-8 and TRBJ2-3; no clear D gene. DNA of the CDR3: TGTGCCAGCAGCGCGGACGGATACAAAGATACGCAGTATTTT. This sequence encodes CASSADGYKDTQYF.